The present T cell receptor (beta chain) was sequenced within a study of T cells in Graves' hyperthyroidism and ophthalmopathy (dated by TCRdb to about 2019). Background on the whole study: Peripheral blood samples were taken at initial diagnosis, before any treatment was given. To identify TCR V-J signatures that set the groups apart, the researchers used a discovery cohort of roughly 100 patients, made up of 43 with Graves' ophthalmopathy and around 58 with stable Graves' hyperthyroidism. Prospective prediction of ophthalmopathy was tested in an independent validation cohort consisting of some 18 hyperthyroidism patients and approximately 16 patients who later progressed to ophthalmopathy. In several Graves' hyperthyroidism patients, the study also compared T-cell repertoires from thyroid tissue with T-cell repertoires from blood. For training and testing, the approximately 92 patients in the discovery cohort were randomly divided in a 7:3 ratio. The paper reports TCR Vbeta CDR3 sequencing of some 140 peripheral blood samples: around 45 ophthalmopathy, about 75 hyperthyroidism and 17 progressor patients. Following sampling, methimazole starting at 30 mg daily was given to hyperthyroidism patients, and high-dose intravenous methylprednisolone was given to ophthalmopathy patients. Overall study results and their limits: In validation, progression to ophthalmopathy was predicted by the model with 70.59% sensitivity and roughly 76% specificity, a median of around 5.9 months before onset. In cross-validation, a model built on a 13 V-J signature told ophthalmopathy apart from stable hyperthyroidism with approximately 90% sensitivity and roughly 83% specificity, and in testing the same model reached 80%/75%. Sample size was not statistically predetermined, and blinding of investigators to group allocation was not performed. Blood samples also contained most of the expanded thyroid clonotypes (frequency above 0.001), which suggests that blood repertoires may reflect thyroid immune responses.

Points on this clonotype: Its antigen remains undetermined. Base qualities are not at hand, and no much larger clone is one base apart.

The TCR beta CDR3 regions were amplified from RNA transcripts. The TCR CDR3 was subjected to a first round of RT-PCR using the HTBI primer set and the Qiagen OneStep RT-PCR kit. A second multiplex PCR round built the libraries, followed by size selection and purification. Libraries were sequenced paired-end with 100 bp reads on an Illumina HiSeq2000. The source study handled its data this way. SOAPnuke was used to process the raw data, with reads discarded if the reads contained adapters or uncalled bases, had a mean Phred below 15, or lacked an exact constant-primer or identifier match. COPE v1.2.5 was used to merge high-quality paired reads, and clonotypes were defined as unique nucleotide sequences. MiTCR v1.1 was used to align the clonotypes against IMGT TRBV, TRBD and TRBJ reference segments. The analysis included only V-J combinations with a frequency above 0.0001, which together covered 99% to 99.2% of the repertoires. A TCS score was defined as the ratio between F50 (clonal expansion) and ExV (chaos), using BLOSUM62-based TCRdist between CDR3 peptides within each V-J. Welch's t-statistics and random forest reduced some 510 V-J features to around 14, which were used in a naive Bayes classifier (R e1071). TCRdb trimmed the raw reads at Q25, called clones with MiXCR and kept productive beta chains. Rows with a matching CDR3 protein are joined into one entry that keeps the most common DNA and genes. Clone size and V and J calls follow TCRdb, not the original study. The sample table contains hundreds of thousands of distinct CDR3 sequences; only one count was recorded for roughly a fifth of them. The biggest ten clones account for about 40% of the sample.

The CDR3 sequence holds 14 residues, the cysteine and phenylalanine included. The entry retains the CDR3 DNA only, 42 bases that are in frame from base 1. V gives up 4 bases and J gives up 11 bases, and the segment between their germline ends measures 20 bases. The germline V gene (reference sequence) supplies CDR1 LGHDT and CDR2 YNNKEL. Ophthalmopathy patients had moderately to severely active disease, Clinical Activity Score of at least 3, NOSPECS grade of at least 4, and duration under 3 months. The study excluded patients with uncontrolled infections, other autoimmune diseases, pregnancy or lactation. Diagnoses were established on the basis of clinical symptoms, serum thyroxine and TRAb, thyroid ultrasound, and orbital computed tomography. Ficoll-Paque density gradient centrifugation was used to isolate PBMCs from 8 to 10 ml of fresh peripheral blood. Total RNA was extracted using Trizol reagent, and RNA quality was assessed on an Agilent 2100 Bioanalyzer.

The TCR sequence derives from a man in his fifties with Graves' ophthalmopathy. This chain is built from TRBV3-1 and TRBJ1-1; tentative D gene TRBD1, with 6 bases matching. Sequencing was performed on blood. Read as DNA, the sequence is TGTGCCAGCAGCCCATGGGGGGGCGTCTCGGGGGCTTTCTTT. Protein translation: CASSPWGGVSGAFF.